This TCR beta chain was sequenced for a study of T cells in Graves' hyperthyroidism and ophthalmopathy. RNA transcripts provided the source from which TCR beta CDR3 regions were amplified. HTBI primers were used for first-round RT-PCR of the TCR CDR3. TCRdb ran MiXCR on the multiplex PCR reads and lists one entry per CDR3 protein. This repertoire shows 200,000 to 250,000 distinct CDR3 sequences, about a sixth found once; its top ten account for roughly 49%. Study results and caveats: Most thyroid-expanded clonotypes above 0.001 were also found in blood. Progression to ophthalmopathy was predicted a median of 6.5 months early.

Germline CDR1 and CDR2: MNHEY and SVGAGI. This CDR3 spans 16 amino acids. V was cut by 2 bases and J by 0 bases, with 8 bases left in between. With regard to this clonotype: No antigen is known for it.

Aged 18 to 65, the patients had hyperthyroidism that was newly diagnosed and had lasted under 2 months. Uncontrolled infection, other autoimmune disease, pregnancy or lactation disqualified patients from enrolment. The clonotype originates from a woman aged 45 to 65 with Graves' hyperthyroidism. V and J are TRBV6-5 and TRBJ1-6; no firm D call. The sequencing input was blood. In DNA form, the CDR3 reads TGTGCCAGCAGTTACCGCGGGAGCTCCTATAATTCACCCCTCCACTTT. This gives the protein CASSYRGSSYNSPLHF.